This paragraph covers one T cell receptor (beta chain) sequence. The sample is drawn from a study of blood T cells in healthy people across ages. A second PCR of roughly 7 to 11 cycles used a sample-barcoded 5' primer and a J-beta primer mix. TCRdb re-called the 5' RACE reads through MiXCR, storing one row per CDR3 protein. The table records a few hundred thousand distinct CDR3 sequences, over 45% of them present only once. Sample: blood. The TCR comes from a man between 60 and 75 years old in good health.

CDR3 in DNA: TGTGCCAGCAGTTTCCTAGGGGCCGTTCCTGAGCAGTTCTTC. Amino acid sequence: CASSFLGAVPEQFF. This chain uses TRBV27 with TRBJ2-1, with a tentative D call TRBD1 (5 bases). This CDR3 has 14 residues. Trimming removed 3 bases from V and 9 bases from J, with 15 bases in between. Looked up from germline, CDR1 is MNHEY and CDR2 is SMNVEV (reference sequence).